The entry that follows covers one T cell receptor (beta chain) sequence. Its antigen is undetermined. J gave up 1 base and V 4 bases, and 7 bases lay outside the gene matches. CDR3 length: 16 amino acids. CDR1 and CDR2 (germline): MDHEN, SYDVKM. This table comes from immunoSEQ multiplex PCR, and its TCRdb copy is limited to in-frame clones, with some not included. The table records over 150,000 clones, 85% to 95% of them present only once. This sample was included in a study of T cell responses to AZD1222 COVID-19 vaccine. Study-level points and caveats: Rises in breadth and depth of Spike-specific TCRs came after two AZD1222 doses. Repertoires in all cases were sampled only once the peak T cell response had passed. Unmutated variant regions reportedly attract nearly half of all spike-specific TCRs. Just a handful of AZD1222 recipients were seropositive at baseline.

The sequences come from peripheral blood, collected 28 days after the second dose of the MenACWY control vaccine. This clonotype was sampled from an adult who received the MenACWY meningococcal vaccine as a control. The gene calls are TRBV28 and TRBJ2-1, with 7 bases lining up with TRBD1. CDR3 in amino acids: CASSSTGTASYNEQFF. CDR3 in DNA: TGTGCCAGCAGTTCGACCGGGACAGCTTCCTACAATGAGCAGTTCTTC.